The clone carrying this TCR beta chain was observed a handful of times. Its antigen remains unidentified. The data were taken from a study of T-cell reconstitution after alpha-beta-depleted transplantation in children. General study points: After one year, T-cell counts and TCRbeta diversity mostly came from new T cells.

Unique molecular identifiers were built into the TCRbeta library. TCRdb re-called the PCR reads with MiXCR, one entry per CDR3 protein. Of about 460,000 distinct CDR3 sequences in the sample, about an eighth were seen once. The CDR3 consists of 14 residues. Germline values: CDR1 SEHNR, CDR2 FQNEAQ (reference sequence). V was cut by 0 bases and J by 3 bases, with 9 bases left in between. Material: PBMCs, mostly from graft donor cells, obtained 180 days after TCRalphabeta/CD19-depleted stem cell transplant. The source is a female patient between 2 and 15 years old who had a stem cell transplant for aplastic anemia, so the T cells may come from the graft donor. The rearrangement joins TRBV7-9 to TRBJ2-7, with D unresolved. The CDR3 reads CASSLAGSDYEQYF. Written as DNA, the CDR3 is TGTGCCAGCAGCTTAGCGGGGTCAGACTACGAGCAGTACTTC.